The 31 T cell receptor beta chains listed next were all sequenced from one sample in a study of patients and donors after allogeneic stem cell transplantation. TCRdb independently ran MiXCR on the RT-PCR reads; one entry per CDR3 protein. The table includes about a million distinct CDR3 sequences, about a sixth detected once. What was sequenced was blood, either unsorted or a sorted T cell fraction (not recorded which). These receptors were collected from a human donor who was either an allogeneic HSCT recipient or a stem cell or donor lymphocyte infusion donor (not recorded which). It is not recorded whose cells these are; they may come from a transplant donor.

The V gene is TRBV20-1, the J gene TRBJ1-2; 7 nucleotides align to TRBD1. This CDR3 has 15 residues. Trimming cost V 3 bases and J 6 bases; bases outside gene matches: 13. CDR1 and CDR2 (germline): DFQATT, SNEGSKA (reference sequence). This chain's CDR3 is CSARIRGGMMNGYTF. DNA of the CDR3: TGCAGTGCTAGGATCAGGGGGGGGATGATGAATGGCTACACCTTC.

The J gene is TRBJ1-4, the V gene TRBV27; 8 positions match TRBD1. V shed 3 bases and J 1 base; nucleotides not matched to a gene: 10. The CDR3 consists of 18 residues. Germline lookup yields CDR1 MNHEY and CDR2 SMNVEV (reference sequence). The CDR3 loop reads CASSLTGEGTGTNEKLFF. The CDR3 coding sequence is TGTGCCAGCAGTTTGACAGGGGAGGGGACTGGAACTAATGAAAAACTGTTTTTT.

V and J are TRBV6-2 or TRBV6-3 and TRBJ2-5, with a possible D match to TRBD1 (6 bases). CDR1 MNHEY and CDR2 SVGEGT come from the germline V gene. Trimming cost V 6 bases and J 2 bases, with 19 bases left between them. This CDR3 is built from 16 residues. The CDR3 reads CASRNLIRQEQETQYF. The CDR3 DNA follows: TGTGCCAGCAGAAACCTAATCAGACAGGAGCAAGAGACCCAGTACTTC.

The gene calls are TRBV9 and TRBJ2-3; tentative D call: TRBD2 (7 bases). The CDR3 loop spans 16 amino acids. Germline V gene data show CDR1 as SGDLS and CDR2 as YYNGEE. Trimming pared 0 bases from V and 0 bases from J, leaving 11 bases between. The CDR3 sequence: CASSVEAGHSTDTQYF. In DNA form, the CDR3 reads TGTGCCAGCAGCGTAGAAGCGGGACATAGCACAGATACGCAGTATTTT. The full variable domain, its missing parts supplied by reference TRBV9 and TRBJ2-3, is DSGVTQTPKHLITATGQRVTLRCSPRSGDLSVYWYQQSLDQGLQFLIQYYNGEERAKGNILERFSAQQFPDLHSELNLSSLELGDSALYFCASSVEAGHSTDTQYFGPGTRLTVL.

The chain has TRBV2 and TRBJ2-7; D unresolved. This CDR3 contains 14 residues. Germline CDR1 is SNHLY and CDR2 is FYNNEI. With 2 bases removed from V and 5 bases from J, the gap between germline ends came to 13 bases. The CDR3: CASSEMVAQDEQYF. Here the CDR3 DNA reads TGTGCCAGCAGTGAAATGGTTGCCCAGGACGAGCAGTACTTC.

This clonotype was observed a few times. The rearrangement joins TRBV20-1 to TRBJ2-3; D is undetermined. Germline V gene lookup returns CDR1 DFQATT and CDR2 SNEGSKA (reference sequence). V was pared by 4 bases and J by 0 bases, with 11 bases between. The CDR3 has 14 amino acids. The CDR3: CSATLLDSTDTQYF. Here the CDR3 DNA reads TGCAGTGCTACTCTCCTCGACAGCACAGATACGCAGTATTTT.

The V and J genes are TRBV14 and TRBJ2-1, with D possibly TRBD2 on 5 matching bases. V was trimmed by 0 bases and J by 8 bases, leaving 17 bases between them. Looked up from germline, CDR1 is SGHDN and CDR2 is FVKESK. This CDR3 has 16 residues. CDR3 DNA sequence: TGTGCCAGCAGCCAAGATGAGGTAGCATTCGGGGATGAGCAGTTCTTC. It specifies CASSQDEVAFGDEQFF.

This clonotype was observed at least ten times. CDR3 nucleotide sequence: TGTGCCAGCCGAAGGGGGGCTGAAGCTTTCTTT. Its translation: CASRRGAEAFF. The chain uses TRBV12-3 or TRBV12-4 and TRBJ1-1, with D possibly matching TRBD1 (6 bases). CDR3 length: 11 amino acids. Trimming took 8 bases from V and 6 from J, leaving 10 bases between them.

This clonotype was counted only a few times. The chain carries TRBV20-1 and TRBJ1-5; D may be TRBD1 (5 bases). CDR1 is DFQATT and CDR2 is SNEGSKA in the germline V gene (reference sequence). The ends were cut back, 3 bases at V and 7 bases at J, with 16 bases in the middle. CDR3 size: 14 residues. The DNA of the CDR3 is TGCAGTGCTAGTAGGAGGGCTGGGGGACAGCCCCAGCATTTT. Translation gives CSASRRAGGQPQHF.

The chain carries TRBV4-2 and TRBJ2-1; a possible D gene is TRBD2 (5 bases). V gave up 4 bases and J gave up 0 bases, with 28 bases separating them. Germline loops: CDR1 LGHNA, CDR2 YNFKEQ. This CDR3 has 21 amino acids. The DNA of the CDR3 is TGTGCCAGCAGCCGCAACGTGGGAGTCTACGGGCGGAAAAGCTCCTACAATGAGCAGTTCTTC. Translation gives CASSRNVGVYGRKSSYNEQFF.

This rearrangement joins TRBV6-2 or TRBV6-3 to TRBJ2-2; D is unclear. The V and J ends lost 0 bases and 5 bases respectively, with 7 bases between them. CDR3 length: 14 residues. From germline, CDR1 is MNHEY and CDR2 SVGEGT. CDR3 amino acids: CASSYSLSTGELFF. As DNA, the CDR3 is TGTGCCAGCAGTTACTCACTATCAACCGGGGAGCTGTTTTTT.

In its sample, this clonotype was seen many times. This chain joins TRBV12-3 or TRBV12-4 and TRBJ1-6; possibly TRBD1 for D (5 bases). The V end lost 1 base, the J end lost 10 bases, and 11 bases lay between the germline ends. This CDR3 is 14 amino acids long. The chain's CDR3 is CASSLGLRVSPLHF. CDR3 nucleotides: TGTGCCAGCAGTTTAGGCCTCAGGGTATCACCCCTCCACTTT.

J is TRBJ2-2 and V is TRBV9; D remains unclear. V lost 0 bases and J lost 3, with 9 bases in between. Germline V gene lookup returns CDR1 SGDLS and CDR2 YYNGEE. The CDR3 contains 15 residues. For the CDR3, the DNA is TGTGCCAGCAGCGTAGCGACCCTCGACACCGGGGAGCTGTTTTTT. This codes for CASSVATLDTGELFF.

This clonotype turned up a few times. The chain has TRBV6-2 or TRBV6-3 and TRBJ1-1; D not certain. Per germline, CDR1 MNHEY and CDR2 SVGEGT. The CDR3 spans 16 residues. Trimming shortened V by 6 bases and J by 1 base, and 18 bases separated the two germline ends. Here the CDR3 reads CASSPGSRPSNTEAFF. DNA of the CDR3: TGTGCCAGCAGCCCCGGATCAAGACCATCGAACACTGAAGCTTTCTTT.

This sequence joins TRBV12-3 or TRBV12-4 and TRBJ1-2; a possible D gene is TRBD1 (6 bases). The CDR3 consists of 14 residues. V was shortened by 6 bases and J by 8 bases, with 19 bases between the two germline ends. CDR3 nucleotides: TGTGCCAGCAGCACCACAGGGATCTCAGGGGGCTACACCTTC. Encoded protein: CASSTTGISGGYTF.

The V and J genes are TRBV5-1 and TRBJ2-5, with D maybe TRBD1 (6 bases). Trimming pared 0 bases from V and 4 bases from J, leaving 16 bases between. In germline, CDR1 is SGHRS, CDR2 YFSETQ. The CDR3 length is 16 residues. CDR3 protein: CASSLAGTLSPETQYF. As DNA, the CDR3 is TGCGCCAGCAGCTTGGCCGGGACACTCTCCCCAGAGACCCAGTACTTC.

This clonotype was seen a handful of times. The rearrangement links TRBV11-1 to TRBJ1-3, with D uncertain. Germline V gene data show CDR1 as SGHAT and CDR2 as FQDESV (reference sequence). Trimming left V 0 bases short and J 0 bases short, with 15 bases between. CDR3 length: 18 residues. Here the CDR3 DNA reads TGTGCCAGCAGCTTAGCAGCCGGACGGCTTATCTCTGGAAACACCATATATTTT. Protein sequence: CASSLAAGRLISGNTIYF.

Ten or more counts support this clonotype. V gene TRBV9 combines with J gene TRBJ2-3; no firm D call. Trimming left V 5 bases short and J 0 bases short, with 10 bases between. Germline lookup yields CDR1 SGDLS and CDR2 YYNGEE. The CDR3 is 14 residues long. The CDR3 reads CASRQDLSTDTQYF. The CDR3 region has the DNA TGTGCCAGCAGACAAGATCTTAGCACAGATACGCAGTATTTT.

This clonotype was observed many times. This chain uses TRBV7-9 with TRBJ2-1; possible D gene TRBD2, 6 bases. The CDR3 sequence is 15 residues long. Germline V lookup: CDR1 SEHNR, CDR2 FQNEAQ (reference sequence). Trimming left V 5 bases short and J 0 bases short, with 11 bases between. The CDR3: CASSPSVSSYNEQFF. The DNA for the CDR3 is TGTGCCAGCAGCCCTAGCGTTAGCTCCTACAATGAGCAGTTCTTC.

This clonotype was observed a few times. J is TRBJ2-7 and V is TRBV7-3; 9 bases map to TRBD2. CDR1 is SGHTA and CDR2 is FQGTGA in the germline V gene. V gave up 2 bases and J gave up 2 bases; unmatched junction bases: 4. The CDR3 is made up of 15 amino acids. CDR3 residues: CASSLAGGSPYEQYF. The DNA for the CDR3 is TGTGCCAGCAGCTTAGCGGGGGGGTCCCCCTACGAGCAGTACTTC. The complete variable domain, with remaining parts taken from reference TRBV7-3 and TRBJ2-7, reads GAGVSQTPSNKVTEKGKYVELRCDPISGHTALYWYRQSLGQGPEFLIYFQGTGAADDSGLPNDRFFAVRPEGSVSTLKIQRTERGDSAVYLCASSLAGGSPYEQYFGPGTRLTVT.

The CDR3 sequence: CASGERGGPTDTQYF. CDR3 nucleotide sequence: TGCGCCAGCGGAGAGCGGGGGGGACCTACAGATACGCAGTATTTT. This rearrangement joins TRBV10-2 to TRBJ2-3, with 10 nucleotides matching TRBD2. Germline V gives CDR1 WSHSY, CDR2 SAAADI. This CDR3 spans 15 amino acids. J lost 3 bases, V lost 8 bases, and 8 bases had no gene match.

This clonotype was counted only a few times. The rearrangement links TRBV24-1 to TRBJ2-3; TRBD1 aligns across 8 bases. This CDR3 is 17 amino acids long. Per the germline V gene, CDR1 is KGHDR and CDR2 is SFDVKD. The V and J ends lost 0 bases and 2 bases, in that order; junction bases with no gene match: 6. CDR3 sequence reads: CATSDLQGTGPTDTQYF. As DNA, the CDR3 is TGTGCCACCAGTGATTTGCAGGGGACAGGCCCCACAGATACGCAGTATTTT.

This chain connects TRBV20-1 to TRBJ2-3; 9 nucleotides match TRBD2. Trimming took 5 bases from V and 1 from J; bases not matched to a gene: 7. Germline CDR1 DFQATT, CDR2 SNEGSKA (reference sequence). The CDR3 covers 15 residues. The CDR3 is CSAPGVAGGTDTQYF. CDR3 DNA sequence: TGCAGTGCTCCCGGGGTAGCGGGGGGCACAGATACGCAGTATTTT.

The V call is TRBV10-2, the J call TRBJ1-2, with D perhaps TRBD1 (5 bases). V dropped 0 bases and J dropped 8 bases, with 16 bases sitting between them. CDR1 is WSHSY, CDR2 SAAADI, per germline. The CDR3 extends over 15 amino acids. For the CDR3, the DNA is TGCGCCAGCAGTGAGTCGAACAGGCGGGGGATAGGCTACACCTTC. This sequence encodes CASSESNRRGIGYTF.

CDR3 sequence (DNA): TGCGCCAGCAGCTTGGACGTTGGGAACTATGGCTACACCTTC. Encoded protein: CASSLDVGNYGYTF. This chain uses TRBV5-1 with TRBJ1-2; the D is unclear. V lost 0 bases, J lost 2 bases, and 8 bases lay in between. The CDR3 totals 14 residues. CDR1 and CDR2 (germline): SGHRS, YFSETQ.

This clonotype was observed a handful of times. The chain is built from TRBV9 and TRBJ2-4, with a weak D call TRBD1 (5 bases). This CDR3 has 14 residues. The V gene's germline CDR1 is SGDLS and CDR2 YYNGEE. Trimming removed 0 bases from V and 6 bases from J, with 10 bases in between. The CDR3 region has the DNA TGTGCCAGCAGCGTAGTAGGGGAAGGAAACATTCAGTACTTC. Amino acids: CASSVVGEGNIQYF.

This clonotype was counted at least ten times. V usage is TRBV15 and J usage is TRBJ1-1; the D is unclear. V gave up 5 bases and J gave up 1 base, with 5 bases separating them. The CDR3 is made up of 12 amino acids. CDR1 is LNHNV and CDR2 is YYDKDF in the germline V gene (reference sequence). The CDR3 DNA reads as TGTGCCACCAGCGAGGGGAACACTGAAGCTTTCTTT. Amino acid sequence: CATSEGNTEAFF.

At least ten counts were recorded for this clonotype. CDR3 DNA sequence: TGTGCCAGCAGCGGAGGCAGCGGCGGCAGGTCCTACAATGAGCAGTTCTTC. This sequence encodes CASSGGSGGRSYNEQFF. This chain links TRBV9 with TRBJ2-1; D possibly corresponds to TRBD2 (5 bases). This CDR3 comprises 17 residues. Germline values: CDR1 SGDLS, CDR2 YYNGEE. Trimming cost V 3 bases and J 1 base, with 17 bases left between them.

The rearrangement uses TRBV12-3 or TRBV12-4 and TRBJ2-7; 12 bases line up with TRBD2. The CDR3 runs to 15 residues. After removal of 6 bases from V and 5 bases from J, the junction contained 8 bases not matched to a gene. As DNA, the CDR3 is TGTGCCAGCAGAAGTGCTAGCGGGAGGGGCGACGAGCAGTACTTC. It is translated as CASRSASGRGDEQYF.

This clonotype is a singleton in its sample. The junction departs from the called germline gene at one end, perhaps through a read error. In DNA, the CDR3 is TGTGCCAGCAACAGCTTAGCAGGAGGGCCGAAGACCCCGTACTTC. It codes for CASNSLAGGPKTPYF. This chain links TRBV11-2 with TRBJ2-5, with D maybe TRBD2 (6 bases). CDR1 and CDR2 (germline): SGHAT, FQNNGV. This CDR3 has 15 residues.

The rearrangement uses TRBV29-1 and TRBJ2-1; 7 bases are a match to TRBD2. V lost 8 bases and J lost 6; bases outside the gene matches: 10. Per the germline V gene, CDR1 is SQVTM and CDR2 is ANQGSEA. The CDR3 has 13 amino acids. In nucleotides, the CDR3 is TGCAGCCCCACCGAGCGGGATCGCAATGAGCAGTTCTTC. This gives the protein CSPTERDRNEQFF.